The following is a T cell receptor (beta chain) sequence with its context. In this sample, this clone turned up once. Its antigen has not been determined. Base qualities are not at hand, and no much larger clone is one base apart. The data belong to a study of CD4+ T cells in melanoma (dated by TCRdb to between 2021 and 2023). About the study as a whole: Neoantigen-specific CD4+ T cells in human melanoma were investigated in the study.

Overall results and qualifications from the work: Diverse differentiation states were reported to be shown by neoantigen-specific CD4+ T cells in melanoma. The report described a correlation between neoantigen-specific CD4+ T cells and the function of CD8+ T cells, macrophages and B cells.

The donors were melanoma patients. The CDR3 measures 14 amino acids from cysteine to phenylalanine. Of the read, only the CDR3 DNA is kept; its 42 bases are in frame from base 1. The germline V gene sets CDR1 to SGHRS and CDR2 to YFSETQ. V is reduced by 3 bases and J by 4 bases, leaving a spacing of 13 bases between them. The method was the immunoSEQ multiplex PCR assay. What TCRdb holds here is the immuneACCESS table cut down to in-frame rearrangements. Part of the clones is not present; checked against another copy, under half of the missing clones reflect an unresolved V gene, and the others are unexplained. This sample holds some 110,000 clones; about 90% were observed only once. Together, the top ten hold 3% to 4% of the sample.

The receptor was derived from a human donor with melanoma. Recombination linked TRBV5-1 to TRBJ1-2; the best D guess is TRBD1, with 6 bases matching. The sample taken for sequencing was peripheral blood. At the DNA level, the sequence is TGCGCCAGCAGCTATACAGGGTTTCGCTATGGCTACACCTTC. The translation is CASSYTGFRYGYTF.